The source of this T cell receptor beta chain is a study of blood T cell repertoires in COVID-19. Looking at the study overall: Sources were T cells, B-cell-depleted T cells, or PBMCs; the material itself was cDNA or gDNA.

Authors' methods: Researchers report that nucleated cell counts were estimated from reference gene primer amplification. Sequencing used immunoSEQ multiplex PCR; TCRdb keeps in-frame clones, though not all of them. The V and J calls and the clone size are those of that table, but D and trimming were determined from the DNA. The sample records roughly 230,000 clones, roughly 88% being singletons. The CDR3 is 14 amino acids. Germline V gene sequence: CDR1 MNHEY, CDR2 SVGAGI. The V gene end was trimmed by 6 bases and the J gene end by 8 bases; junction bases not matched to a gene: 8. Sequenced: peripheral blood. The source is a man aged 40-55 years with acute or convalescent COVID-19. The genes are TRBV6-5 and TRBJ1-2; the match to TRBD1 covers 11 bases. The DNA of the CDR3 is TGTGCCAGCAGGGGGGACAGGGGGAGAGTAGGCTACACCTTC. Translation: CASRGDRGRVGYTF.